This TCR beta chain was sequenced in a study of Graves' ophthalmopathy and Graves' hyperthyroidism. Amplification from RNA transcripts yielded the TCR beta CDR3 regions. In the first round, RT-PCR was carried out with HTBI primers, and a multiplex PCR formed the second round. Using its own MiXCR run on the multiplex PCR reads, TCRdb lists one record per CDR3 protein. This repertoire shows roughly 500,000 distinct CDR3 sequences, approximately 15% found once; its top ten account for roughly 10%. Trimming took 4 bases from V and 2 from J; bases not matched to a gene: 5. Germline V gene lookup returns CDR1 SGHNT and CDR2 YENEEA. This CDR3 is built from 15 residues. In its sample, this clonotype was seen many times. Certain patients were not enrolled. These were patients with other autoimmune diseases, uncontrolled infections, pregnancy or lactation.

Sequencing was carried out using blood. The receptor was derived from a woman aged 30 to 39 with Graves' ophthalmopathy. The genes are TRBV11-3 and TRBJ2-7; 10 positions agree with TRBD1. The CDR3 loop reads CASSSGQGFPYEQYF. CDR3 bases: TGTGCCAGCAGCTCGGGACAGGGGTTCCCCTACGAGCAGTACTTC.